This T cell receptor (beta chain) was observed in a study of identical twins. The study's findings and limits: Twins showed weaker excess sharing in their beta out-of-frame sequences. Beta clonotypes that were abundant in cord blood contained fewer insertions, a pattern absent from memory repertoires.

Germline assignment: CDR1 LNHDA and CDR2 SQIVND (reference sequence). The germline V and J ends were trimmed by 6 bases and 6 bases, with 15 bases remaining between them. The length of the CDR3 is 13 residues. Concerning this clonotype: Its antigen is not known.

TCRdb reprocessed the 5' RACE reads with MiXCR, giving one entry per CDR3 protein. The sample lists about 220,000 distinct CDR3 sequences, 7% to 8.5% seen once, with around 5% in the top ten. No donor was unhealthy or non-Caucasian. These data also featured in a second study, about yellow fever vaccine responses in identical twins.

This sequence originates from a woman aged 18 to 35 in good health. The gene calls are TRBV19 and TRBJ2-7; the D is unclear. The source material was CD8+ T cells sorted from blood. Here the CDR3 reads CASRESDISEQYF. For the CDR3, the DNA is TGTGCCAGTAGGGAGTCGGATATCAGCGAGCAGTACTTC.